What follows describes a single T cell receptor beta chain. The antigen remains undetermined. The entry originates in a study of T cell responses to AZD1222 COVID-19 vaccine. This CDR3 region has 15 residues. The V end lost 1 base, the J end lost 5 bases, and 15 bases lay between the germline ends. In germline, CDR1 is LGHNA, CDR2 YNFKEQ. General observations from the study: An increase in Spike-specific TCR breadth and depth was observed after two AZD1222 doses.

Assay: immunoSEQ multiplex PCR; the TCRdb copy retains only in-frame clones and omits some. The sample has more than 95,000 clones, about nine tenths seen once. The chain combines TRBV4-2 with TRBJ2-7; D is undetermined. This specimen consisted of peripheral blood, obtained on day 0 of AZD1222 vaccination. The sequence was obtained from an adult in good health. This CDR3 is CASSQGPGAGHEQYF. CDR3 in DNA: TGTGCCAGCAGCCAAGGCCCCGGTGCTGGCCACGAGCAGTACTTC.